This T cell receptor beta chain appears in the sequencing data of a study of control samples from healthy donors and cancer patients. CDR1 and CDR2 (germline): WNHNN, SYGVQD (reference sequence). The CDR3 has 14 amino acids. The V and J ends lost 7 bases and 4 bases respectively, with 17 bases between them. Sequenced by immunoSEQ multiplex PCR; TCRdb stores in-frame clones only, minus some. Here the sample spans over 200,000 clones, roughly four fifths being singletons. V gene TRBV10-1 combines with J gene TRBJ2-7; possible D gene TRBD2, 7 bases. This TCR derives from an older woman with lung cancer. The sequencing input was PBMCs. CDR3 coding DNA: TGCGCCAGCACGGGGGCGGGAGTAGGATACGAGCAGTACTTC. Its protein product is CASTGAGVGYEQYF.